Listed here are 4 T cell receptor beta chains from one sample, sequenced in a study of siplizumab effects on memory and regulatory T cells. Profiled with immunoSEQ multiplex PCR; TCRdb holds only in-frame clones, not every one. The sample lists 95,000 to 100,000 clones; about 90% were seen once. The sequencing input was non-Treg CD4+ T cells sorted from blood. The receptors shown here come from a human donor in good health.

CDR3 bases: TGTGCCATCAGGATAACAGGAGGAGGCTACACCTTC. Translating it yields CAIRITGGGYTF. The genes are TRBV10-3 and TRBJ1-2; D might be TRBD1 (5 bases). Trimming stripped 6 bases from V and 8 bases from J, with 13 bases between. The CDR3 runs 12 residues. In germline, CDR1 is ENHRY, CDR2 SYGVKD.

The J gene is TRBJ2-5, the V gene TRBV7-8; 9 nucleotides line up with TRBD1. The V gene's germline CDR1 is SGHVS and CDR2 FQNEAQ. V lost 2 bases to trimming and J lost 5 bases; unmatched junction nucleotides: 6. This CDR3 is built from 15 residues. CDR3 sequence (DNA): TGTGCCAGCAGCTTAATCGGACAGGGGAGGGAGACCCAGTACTTC. Its translation is CASSLIGQGRETQYF.

The chain joins TRBV29-1 to TRBJ2-7; 7 bases line up with TRBD1. V was pared by 4 bases and J by 6 bases, with 3 bases of the junction left unmatched. The V gene's germline CDR1 is SQVTM and CDR2 ANQGSEA. CDR3 length equals 11 residues. This CDR3 is CSVAQGSEQYF. The CDR3 nucleotides are TGCAGCGTTGCACAGGGGTCCGAGCAGTACTTC.

The V call is TRBV28, the J call TRBJ2-1; TRBD1 matches 9 bases. The CDR3 has 18 amino acids. After removal of 2 bases from V and 1 base from J, the junction contained 9 bases not matched to a gene. Germline V gene lookup returns CDR1 MDHEN and CDR2 SYDVKM. This CDR3 reads CASSLSWFGQGSYNEQFF. CDR3 nucleotide sequence: TGTGCCAGCAGTTTAAGTTGGTTCGGACAGGGGTCCTACAATGAGCAGTTCTTC. Complete variable domain (other parts from reference TRBV28 and TRBJ2-1): DVKVTQSSRYLVKRTGEKVFLECVQDMDHENMFWYRQDPGLGLRLIYFSYDVKMKEKGDIPEGYSVSREKKERFSLILESASTNQTSMYLCASSLSWFGQGSYNEQFFGPGTRLTVL.